Listed here are 28 T cell receptor beta chains from one sample, sequenced in a study of CD8 T cells in Susac syndrome. About 0.5 to 1 ug RNA was reverse transcribed with random hexamers. TCRdb redid the calling of the immunoSEQ multiplex PCR reads with MiXCR, one entry per CDR3 protein. The data show about 130,000 distinct CDR3 sequences, with over 90% seen just once and around 0.12% held by the top ten. Sequencing was performed on CD4+ T cells from PBMCs. The receptors stem from a human donor in good health.

The chain links TRBV20-1 to TRBJ2-5; D is possibly TRBD1 (6 bases). Per the germline V gene, CDR1 is DFQATT and CDR2 is SNEGSKA (reference sequence). CDR3 length equals 15 residues. Trimming cost V 5 bases and J 5 bases, with 21 bases left between them. The DNA of the CDR3 is TGCAGTGCTCACCAACTACAGGGAAAATCGGAGACCCAGTACTTC. This gives the protein CSAHQLQGKSETQYF.

The chain joins TRBV30 to TRBJ2-7; D is possibly TRBD2 (5 bases). CDR3 length: 15 amino acids. Germline assignment: CDR1 GTSNPN and CDR2 SVGIG (reference sequence). Trimming pared 1 base from V and 2 bases from J, leaving 15 bases between. The CDR3 is CAWSATGGTAYEQYF. Here the CDR3 DNA reads TGTGCCTGGAGTGCAACTGGAGGTACGGCCTACGAGCAGTACTTC.

V usage is TRBV29-1 and J usage is TRBJ1-2; D remains ambiguous. Germline CDR1 reads SQVTM; CDR2 reads ANQGSEA. The CDR3 length is 11 residues. Trimming pared 5 bases from V and 8 bases from J, leaving 12 bases between. CDR3 nucleotide sequence: TGCAGCGTTCTAGGACCGAGGGGCTACACCTTC. It encodes CSVLGPRGYTF.

This chain joins TRBV2 and TRBJ1-1; D is perhaps TRBD1 (5 bases). Trimming shortened V by 4 bases and J by 11 bases, and 17 bases separated the two germline ends. Germline V gene sequence: CDR1 SNHLY, CDR2 FYNNEI. This CDR3 has 13 amino acids. The CDR3 reads CASSVPGRRGAFF. CDR3 bases: TGTGCCAGCAGTGTCCCGGGACGTCGGGGGGCTTTCTTT.

J is TRBJ2-1 and V is TRBV5-1; D gene ambiguous. The CDR3 spans 14 residues. Trimming removed 1 base from V and 2 bases from J, with 7 bases in between. CDR1 SGHRS and CDR2 YFSETQ come from the germline V gene. The CDR3 sequence is CASSLYSAYNEQFF. CDR3 coding DNA: TGCGCCAGCAGCTTGTACAGCGCCTACAATGAGCAGTTCTTC.

V gene TRBV2 combines with J gene TRBJ1-5; 7 nucleotides align to TRBD1. Per the germline V gene, CDR1 is SNHLY and CDR2 is FYNNEI. The CDR3 totals 15 residues. The J segment lost 1 base and the V segment lost 6 bases, leaving 6 bases of the junction unmatched. CDR3 in amino acids: CASRRQGGSNQPQHF. As DNA, the CDR3 is TGTGCCAGCAGGCGACAGGGAGGGAGCAATCAGCCCCAGCATTTT.

The rearrangement uses TRBV2 and TRBJ1-2; TRBD1 agrees at 10 bases. The CDR3 has 14 residues. Trimming removed 2 bases from V and 8 bases from J; junction bases left unmatched: 5. Germline lookup yields CDR1 SNHLY and CDR2 FYNNEI. CDR3 sequence reads: CASSERGTGDGYTF. The CDR3, as DNA: TGTGCCAGCAGTGAAAGAGGGACAGGGGACGGCTACACCTTC.

V and J are TRBV20-1 and TRBJ1-2, with a tentative D call TRBD1 (6 bases). The germline V gene encodes CDR1 DFQATT and CDR2 SNEGSKA (reference sequence). V shed 5 bases and J shed 4 bases, with 11 bases lying between them. There are 12 residues in the CDR3. CDR3 loop: CSAEEGVYGYTF. CDR3 DNA: TGCAGTGCTGAGGAGGGGGTCTATGGCTACACCTTC.

The chain employs TRBV20-1 and TRBJ2-3; 9 nucleotides align to TRBD1. CDR3 length: 14 amino acids. V was clipped by 6 bases and J by 3 bases; unmatched bases: 7. The germline V gene has CDR1 DFQATT and CDR2 SNEGSKA (reference sequence). CDR3 residues: CSASAGTGTDTQYF. CDR3 DNA: TGCAGTGCCTCGGCCGGGACAGGGACAGATACGCAGTATTTT.

V gene TRBV6-5 combines with J gene TRBJ2-7; D is unresolved. Trimming removed 2 bases from V and 3 bases from J, with 8 bases in between. The CDR3 has 13 residues. CDR1 is MNHEY and CDR2 is SVGAGI in the germline V gene. CDR3 coding DNA: TGTGCCAGCAGTTACGGAACTGACTACGAGCAGTACTTC. The encoded protein is CASSYGTDYEQYF.

The chain carries TRBV29-1 and TRBJ2-5, with D hard to call. V lost 4 bases and J 4 bases, leaving 7 bases between the germline ends. The germline V gene encodes CDR1 SQVTM and CDR2 ANQGSEA. The CDR3 loop spans 11 amino acids. The CDR3 is CSVGRVETQYF. For the CDR3, the DNA is TGCAGCGTTGGTCGGGTAGAGACCCAGTACTTC.

In this sample, this clonotype turned up a few times. This chain connects TRBV28 to TRBJ2-7; D is unclear. The germline gives CDR1 MDHEN, CDR2 SYDVKM. The ends were cut back, 5 bases at V and 4 bases at J, with 6 bases in the middle. This CDR3 has 11 amino acids. This CDR3 is CASSTGYEQYF. The CDR3 DNA reads TGTGCCAGCAGTACGGGTTACGAGCAGTACTTC.

The table lists this clonotype with a count of one. The chain has TRBV5-6 and TRBJ2-1, with D possibly being TRBD2 (6 bases). Germline assignment: CDR1 SGHDT and CDR2 YYEEEE. Trimming took off 2 bases at V and 4 bases at J, with 13 bases between the two ends. The CDR3 runs 15 residues. CDR3 amino acids: CASSFLRGQYNEQFF. DNA for the CDR3: TGTGCCAGCAGCTTTTTGCGGGGTCAGTACAATGAGCAGTTCTTC.

The chain links TRBV7-9 to TRBJ1-1, with D maybe TRBD1 (5 bases). Germline CDR1 is SEHNR and CDR2 is FQNEAQ (reference sequence). The CDR3 consists of 16 residues. Trimming left V 1 base short and J 2 bases short, with 14 bases between. The chain's CDR3 is CASSLGVGGPNTEAFF. The CDR3 coding sequence is TGTGCCAGCAGCTTAGGGGTTGGGGGACCTAACACTGAAGCTTTCTTT.

This chain joins TRBV5-1 and TRBJ2-5, with D possibly matching TRBD1 (7 bases). This CDR3 contains 15 residues. Between the trimmed V and J ends, which lost 4 bases and 0 bases, there was a span of 13 bases. Germline V lookup: CDR1 SGHRS, CDR2 YFSETQ. CDR3 in DNA: TGCGCCAGCAGCCGACTAGGGACAGACCAAGAGACCCAGTACTTC. Its translation: CASSRLGTDQETQYF.

This clonotype was seen a single time. This rearrangement joins TRBV5-1 to TRBJ1-4; the D gene is possibly TRBD1 (6 bases). The V gene's germline CDR1 is SGHRS and CDR2 YFSETQ. The CDR3 totals 16 residues. The V end was cut by 0 bases, the J end by 9 bases, with 18 bases between. The CDR3 is CASSLGTDGLMKKLFF. The CDR3 coding sequence is TGCGCCAGCAGCTTGGGGACAGACGGGCTAATGAAAAAACTGTTTTTT.

The sample holds one count of this clonotype. This chain uses TRBV19 with TRBJ1-2, with D hard to call. With 2 bases removed from V and 4 bases from J, the gap between germline ends came to 17 bases. From germline, CDR1 is LNHDA and CDR2 SQIVND (reference sequence). CDR3 length: 16 residues. The CDR3 sequence: CASSINHGSGSYGYTF. DNA of the CDR3: TGTGCCAGTAGTATAAATCATGGCAGCGGTTCCTATGGCTACACCTTC.

The V call is TRBV7-2, the J call TRBJ2-1, with D unresolved. V lost 3 bases, J lost 15 bases, and 15 bases lay in between. The V gene's germline CDR1 is SGHTA and CDR2 FQGNSA. The CDR3 is made up of 12 amino acids. The CDR3 loop reads CASSFETTQPFF. CDR3 nucleotide sequence: TGTGCCAGCAGCTTTGAAACCACCCAACCGTTCTTC.

The chain recombines TRBV5-4 with TRBJ1-2; weak D call: TRBD1 (5 bases). The CDR3 is 12 residues long. The germline V gene encodes CDR1 SGHNT and CDR2 YYREEE (reference sequence). CDR3 protein: CAAGGENYGYTF. The CDR3 DNA reads TGTGCGGCCGGAGGGGAGAACTATGGCTACACCTTC.

The chain is built from TRBV7-9 and TRBJ2-2; no firm D call. Germline assignment: CDR1 SEHNR and CDR2 FQNEAQ (reference sequence). The CDR3 has 14 residues. V dropped 5 bases and J dropped 6 bases, with 13 bases sitting between them. The DNA of the CDR3 is TGTGCCAGCAGCAAGGAGTTCGCTGCCGGGGAGCTGTTTTTT. It encodes CASSKEFAAGELFF.

V and J are TRBV5-1 and TRBJ2-5, with TRBD1 matching 8 bases. Germline CDR1 reads SGHRS; CDR2 reads YFSETQ. This CDR3 region has 14 residues. The junction had 9 bases not matched to a gene; V was cut back by 6 bases and J by 5 bases. This CDR3 reads CASNKHRGDETQYF. The DNA of the CDR3 is TGCGCCAGCAATAAGCACAGGGGGGACGAGACCCAGTACTTC.

This clonotype showed up just once. This chain connects TRBV12-3 or TRBV12-4 to TRBJ2-3; D gene ambiguous. Trimming stripped 6 bases from V and 11 bases from J, with 12 bases between. The CDR3 extends over 11 amino acids. The CDR3 loop reads CASSPAAKQYF. CDR3 sequence (DNA): TGTGCCAGCAGCCCCGCGGCCAAGCAGTATTTT.

The chain uses TRBV6-5 and TRBJ1-3, with a tentative D call TRBD1 (6 bases). This CDR3 has 14 amino acids. Germline CDR1 is MNHEY and CDR2 is SVGAGI. The V end lost 6 bases, the J end lost 3 bases, and 12 bases lay between the germline ends. CDR3 sequence reads: CASRPTGFGNTIYF. The DNA of the CDR3 is TGTGCCAGCAGACCTACAGGGTTTGGAAACACCATATATTTT.

This chain uses TRBV7-9 with TRBJ2-3; 12 bases map to TRBD2. J gave up 6 bases and V 9 bases, and 10 bases lay outside the gene matches. CDR1 is SEHNR, CDR2 FQNEAQ, per germline (reference sequence). The CDR3 sequence is 15 residues long. The CDR3 loop is CASRTSGTSGDTQYF. The CDR3, as DNA: TGTGCCAGTAGGACTAGCGGGACGTCGGGGGATACGCAGTATTTT.

This chain links TRBV5-1 with TRBJ1-4, with 7 bases aligning to TRBD1. Germline V CDR1 and CDR2: SGHRS, YFSETQ. The length of the CDR3 is 15 residues. V shed 0 bases, J shed 4 bases, and the junction held 3 bases outside the gene matches. The CDR3 reads CASSLAGQFNEKLFF. CDR3 coding DNA: TGCGCCAGCAGCTTGGCGGGACAGTTTAATGAAAAACTGTTTTTT.

This chain joins TRBV20-1 and TRBJ2-3; TRBD1 matches 10 bases. Unmatched junction bases numbered 7, after V lost 3 bases and J lost 4 bases. This CDR3 is 15 amino acids long. The germline V gene has CDR1 DFQATT and CDR2 SNEGSKA (reference sequence). As DNA, the CDR3 is TGCAGTGCTAGGAGGTCCGGGACAGGGGCAGATACGCAGTATTTT. Protein: CSARRSGTGADTQYF.

The rearrangement joins TRBV19 to TRBJ2-7; a weak D match, TRBD2 (7 bases). This CDR3 region has 16 residues. Trimming took 3 bases from V and 0 from J, leaving 15 bases between them. From germline, CDR1 is LNHDA and CDR2 SQIVND (reference sequence). The CDR3: CASSMAGAMGSYEQYF. In DNA form, the CDR3 reads TGTGCCAGTAGTATGGCGGGGGCCATGGGCTCCTACGAGCAGTACTTC.

The chain couples TRBV3-1 to TRBJ1-2; 7 bases line up with TRBD1. The germline V gene encodes CDR1 LGHDT and CDR2 YNNKEL (reference sequence). V shed 2 bases and J 7 bases; nucleotides not matched to a gene: 10. The CDR3 is 15 amino acids. The CDR3 coding sequence is TGTGCCAGCAGCCAAAAACGACAGGGAAACGGTGGCTACACCTTC. As protein: CASSQKRQGNGGYTF.